The 18 T cell receptor beta chains in this list originate from one sample, sequenced in a study of low-dose radiotherapy and immunotherapy resistance in tumors. Gene-specific TRAV and TRBV primers were used for first-strand cDNA, covering alpha and beta chains. TCR amplification ran 15 to 25 PCR cycles using constant-region and V-primer adapter primers. TCRdb used MiXCR to reprocess the reads, holding one entry per CDR3 protein. The table shows around 68,000 distinct CDR3 sequences, with about 26% occurring only once. This sample's time point: before trial treatment. The material sequenced was PBMCs, taken before treatment. These receptors were taken from a male donor with rectosigmoid adenocarcinoma.

This clonotype has at least ten counts. The chain carries TRBV6-2 or TRBV6-3 and TRBJ1-1; D not certain. Deletions cut 5 bases from V and 1 base from J, with 11 bases between. CDR1 is MNHEY, CDR2 SVGEGT, per germline. The length of the CDR3 is 14 residues. CDR3 coding DNA: TGTGCCAGCAGTCTCCGGGCTACGAACACTGAAGCTTTCTTT. This sequence encodes CASSLRATNTEAFF.

This clonotype was counted only a few times. This sequence joins TRBV12-3 or TRBV12-4 and TRBJ1-5, with 7 bases fitting TRBD1. This CDR3 comprises 14 residues. V trimming: 0 bases; J trimming: 7 bases; junction bases outside the gene matches: 3. This CDR3 reads CASSLAQGSQPQHF. CDR3 bases: TGTGCCAGCAGTTTAGCACAGGGGAGCCAGCCCCAGCATTTT.

This clonotype was seen ten or more times. The rearrangement links TRBV6-1 to TRBJ2-4; D is undetermined. The germline gives CDR1 MNHNS, CDR2 SASEGT. Trimming removed 1 base from V and 6 bases from J, with 10 bases in between. The CDR3 length is 14 residues. Here the CDR3 reads CASSEGAVPNIQYF. CDR3 in DNA: TGTGCCAGCAGTGAAGGGGCAGTCCCAAACATTCAGTACTTC.

A word on this clonotype: This likely came from a read error, as a far larger clone is one base away. Likely a read error: the CDR3 ends without its conserved phenylalanine or tryptophan. This chain links TRBV13 with TRBJ1-5; weak D call: TRBD1 (6 bases). V was cut by 5 bases and J by 4 bases, with 15 bases left in between. This CDR3 is 15 amino acids long. Germline V gene lookup returns CDR1 PRHDT and CDR2 FYEKMQ (reference sequence). CDR3 coding DNA: TGTGCCAGCAGCGCCGGGGACATCCTAAATCAGCCCCAGCATTCT. This gives the protein CASSAGDILNQPQHS.

This clonotype was counted at least ten times. The chain has TRBV6-5 and TRBJ1-5, with D perhaps TRBD1 (6 bases). The CDR3 length is 13 residues. CDR1 and CDR2 (germline): MNHEY, SVGAGI. The V end was cut by 9 bases, the J end by 3 bases, with 12 bases between. CDR3 loop: CASQGHINQPQHF. DNA of the CDR3: TGTGCCAGTCAGGGACACATCAATCAGCCCCAGCATTTT.

This clonotype was counted many times. This chain joins TRBV5-1 and TRBJ2-1, with unresolved D. The CDR3 length is 14 residues. The germline gives CDR1 SGHRS, CDR2 YFSETQ. The germline V and J ends were trimmed by 0 bases and 3 bases, with 7 bases remaining between them. The CDR3 loop reads CASSLGSNYNEQFF. The CDR3, as DNA: TGCGCCAGCAGCTTGGGTTCCAACTACAATGAGCAGTTCTTC.

This clonotype was seen many times. V gene TRBV12-3 or TRBV12-4 combines with J gene TRBJ2-1, with TRBD2 matching 12 bases. The CDR3 consists of 17 residues. V gave up 0 bases and J gave up 7 bases; unmatched junction bases: 7. CDR3 nucleotide sequence: TGTGCCAGCAGTTTAGCGCGACTAGCGGGGGCCCTTAATGAGCAGTTCTTC. This gives the protein CASSLARLAGALNEQFF.

This clonotype was picked up many times. This chain joins TRBV30 and TRBJ2-2; perhaps TRBD1 as D (7 bases). CDR1 is GTSNPN, CDR2 SVGIG, per germline (reference sequence). The V end was cut by 5 bases, the J end by 1 base, with 14 bases between. This CDR3 region has 15 residues. The CDR3 region has the DNA TGTGCCTGGGCCGCCCAGGGGGGGAACACCGGGGAGCTGTTTTTT. As protein: CAWAAQGGNTGELFF.

This rearrangement joins TRBV6-2 or TRBV6-3 to TRBJ2-7, with 9 bases aligning to TRBD1. CDR3 length equals 14 residues. With V trimmed by 7 bases and J by 6 bases, 10 bases remained unmatched. The germline V gene encodes CDR1 MNHEY and CDR2 SVGEGT. The CDR3 spells CASTRPGQGFEQYF. The CDR3 nucleotides read TGTGCCAGCACCAGACCGGGACAGGGTTTCGAGCAGTACTTC.

This clonotype was detected ten times or more. The V gene is TRBV18, the J gene TRBJ1-1, with D possibly being TRBD1 (6 bases). The germline V gene encodes CDR1 KGHSH and CDR2 LQKENI. This CDR3 contains 17 residues. Trimming stripped 6 bases from V and 6 bases from J, with 26 bases between. CDR3: CASSPIGGSGGPAEAFF. In DNA form, the CDR3 reads TGTGCCAGCTCCCCCATAGGGGGGTCTGGGGGTCCGGCTGAAGCTTTCTTT.

V and J are TRBV24-1 and TRBJ1-5, with TRBD1 identical over 9 bases. Germline V gene sequence: CDR1 KGHDR, CDR2 SFDVKD. V shed 5 bases and J 7 bases; nucleotides not matched to a gene: 17. The CDR3 runs to 18 residues. As DNA, the CDR3 is TGTGCCACCAGTGGTGACAGGGGGGGTTTCGTCCAGGAACAGCCCCAGCATTTT. The encoded protein is CATSGDRGGFVQEQPQHF.

This clonotype was seen ten or more times. The CDR3 region is CASSSLPGQGKYGYTF. CDR3 nucleotide sequence: TGTGCCAGCAGCTCTCTCCCGGGACAGGGGAAATATGGCTACACCTTC. The V and J genes are TRBV7-9 and TRBJ1-2; 10 bases agree with TRBD1. CDR3 length: 16 residues. Looked up from germline, CDR1 is SEHNR and CDR2 is FQNEAQ (reference sequence). Trimming removed 4 bases from V and 5 bases from J; junction bases left unmatched: 10. The full variable domain, with the rest looked up from reference TRBV7-9 and TRBJ1-2, is DTGVSQNPRHKITKRGQNVTFRCDPISEHNRLYWYRQTLGQGPEFLTYFQNEAQLEKSRLLSDRFSAERPKGSFSTLEIQRTEQGDSAMYLCASSSLPGQGKYGYTFGSGTRLTVV.

This clonotype was counted at least ten times. V gene TRBV20-1 combines with J gene TRBJ2-7; D unclear. Germline CDR1 and CDR2: DFQATT and SNEGSKA (reference sequence). Between the trimmed V and J ends, which lost 6 bases and 0 bases, there was a span of 24 bases. This CDR3 is 17 amino acids long. In nucleotides, the CDR3 is TGCAGTGCCACGACCCCAACCACAATCGGCCTCTCCTACGAGCAGTACTTC. Translation: CSATTPTTIGLSYEQYF.

This clonotype has a handful of counts. The chain joins TRBV10-3 to TRBJ2-3, with a weak D call TRBD1 (5 bases). CDR1 is ENHRY and CDR2 is SYGVKD in the germline V gene. V lost 8 bases and J lost 1, with 10 bases in between. The CDR3 sequence is 13 residues long. DNA of the CDR3: TGTGCCATCCCCCAGGGCCGCACAGATACGCAGTATTTT. This translates into CAIPQGRTDTQYF.

This clonotype was found many times. The CDR3 reads CASSQVGQGFSEQYF. CDR3 coding DNA: TGTGCCAGCAGCCAAGTCGGACAGGGGTTTTCCGAGCAGTACTTC. The chain couples TRBV3-1 to TRBJ2-7, with 9 bases matching TRBD1. This CDR3 comprises 15 residues. V lost 1 base and J lost 6; bases outside the gene matches: 7. Germline CDR1 LGHDT, CDR2 YNNKEL (reference sequence).

The CDR3 reads CASSLSGSGANVLTF. Written as DNA, the CDR3 is TGTGCCAGCAGTTTATCGGGGAGTGGGGCCAACGTCCTGACTTTC. The J gene is TRBJ2-6, the V gene TRBV28, with a weak D call TRBD2 (5 bases). V was trimmed by 1 base and J by 3 bases, leaving 7 bases between them. CDR3 size: 15 residues. Germline V gene data show CDR1 as MDHEN and CDR2 as SYDVKM.

This clonotype was observed at least ten times. The J gene is TRBJ2-2, the V gene TRBV7-2; D unresolved. The CDR3 totals 14 residues. From germline, CDR1 is SGHTA and CDR2 FQGNSA. Deletions cut 5 bases from V and 5 bases from J, with 12 bases between. The CDR3 loop reads CASSQGRQTGELFF. CDR3 DNA: TGTGCCAGCAGCCAAGGACGTCAAACCGGGGAGCTGTTTTTT.

Comment on this clonotype: This probably arose from a read error, given a far larger clone one base away. J is TRBJ2-7 and V is TRBV28; a weak D match, TRBD1 (7 bases). Trimming stripped 6 bases from V and 7 bases from J, with 19 bases between. This CDR3 has 14 amino acids. Germline V gene lookup returns CDR1 MDHEN and CDR2 SYDVKM. The CDR3 loop reads CASRAGQTYNEQYF. The DNA for the CDR3 is TGTGCCAGCAGGGCGGGACAGACCTACAATGAGCAGTACTTC.